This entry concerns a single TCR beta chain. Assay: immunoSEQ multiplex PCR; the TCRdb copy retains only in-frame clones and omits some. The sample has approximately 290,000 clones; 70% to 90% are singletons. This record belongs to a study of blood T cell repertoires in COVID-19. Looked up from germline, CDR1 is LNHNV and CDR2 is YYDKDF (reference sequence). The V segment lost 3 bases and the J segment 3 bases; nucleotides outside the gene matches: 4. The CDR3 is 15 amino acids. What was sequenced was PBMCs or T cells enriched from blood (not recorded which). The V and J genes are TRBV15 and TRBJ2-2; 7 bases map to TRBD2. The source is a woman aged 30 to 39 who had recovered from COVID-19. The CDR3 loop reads CATSRTGGDTGELFF. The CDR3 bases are TGTGCCACCAGCAGGACGGGGGGAGACACCGGGGAGCTGTTTTTT.